Listed here are 17 T cell receptor beta chains from one sample, sequenced in a study of a mutant IDH1 vaccine in newly diagnosed glioma. Using immunoSEQ multiplex PCR, the repertoire was profiled, and TCRdb retains in-frame clones only, with some absent. The data contain roughly 56,000 clones, 76% of them singletons. Their antigen targets remain unknown. Time point noted: week 47, end of study. What each vaccine dose contained was 300 ug of mutant IDH1 20-mer peptide, accompanied by topical imiquimod. Here the sequenced sample was PBMCs, taken from a glioma patient whose treatment included an IDH1 peptide vaccine. Every receptor here comes from a woman aged 40-49 years with glioma. Some clones in this sample may be carry-over from other donors' samples.

The rearrangement links TRBV19 to TRBJ2-7, with 9 bases lining up with TRBD1. The J segment lost 3 bases and the V segment lost 10 bases, leaving 13 bases of the junction unmatched. This CDR3 comprises 15 residues. CDR1 and CDR2 (germline): LNHDA, SQIVND (reference sequence). CDR3 in DNA: TGTGCCACCTCACCAGGGGGGACAGGGCTCTACGAGCAGTACTTC. Amino acids: CATSPGGTGLYEQYF.

The chain combines TRBV9 with TRBJ2-3; 8 bases are a match to TRBD2. The V gene end was trimmed by 2 bases and the J gene end by 4 bases; junction bases not matched to a gene: 12. Germline assignment: CDR1 SGDLS and CDR2 YYNGEE. The CDR3 totals 17 residues. CDR3 bases: TGTGCCAGCAGCGTCAGCGGGGGCTGGGTAGGGGCAGATACGCAGTATTTT. This sequence encodes CASSVSGGWVGADTQYF. Combining the CDR3 with reference TRBV9 and TRBJ2-3 gives the whole variable domain DSGVTQTPKHLITATGQRVTLRCSPRSGDLSVYWYQQSLDQGLQFLIQYYNGEERAKGNILERFSAQQFPDLHSELNLSSLELGDSALYFCASSVSGGWVGADTQYFGPGTRLTVL.

This clone was seen a handful of times. The J gene is TRBJ1-2, the V gene TRBV30; 10 nucleotides agree with TRBD1. V trimming: 3 bases; J trimming: 4 bases; junction bases outside the gene matches: 8. Germline loops: CDR1 GTSNPN, CDR2 SVGIG (reference sequence). The length of the CDR3 is 15 residues. The CDR3 bases are TGTGCCTGGAGGACGGACAGGGGGGTTACCTATGGCTACACCTTC. It specifies CAWRTDRGVTYGYTF.

The chain recombines TRBV5-6 with TRBJ1-3, with a possible D match to TRBD1 (5 bases). V dropped 0 bases and J dropped 2 bases, with 9 bases sitting between them. CDR1 SGHDT and CDR2 YYEEEE come from the germline V gene. The CDR3 is made up of 15 amino acids. CDR3 residues: CASSLAGGTGNTIYF. The CDR3 nucleotides are TGTGCCAGCAGCTTGGCCGGGGGAACTGGAAACACCATATATTTT.

The chain combines TRBV5-1 with TRBJ2-3, with 11 bases identical to TRBD2. The V and J ends lost 0 bases and 6 bases, in that order; junction bases with no gene match: 9. The CDR3 contains 17 residues. CDR1 and CDR2 (germline): SGHRS, YFSETQ. CDR3 in amino acids: CASSLGNSGGALDTQYF. The CDR3 DNA reads as TGCGCCAGCAGCTTGGGAAATAGCGGGGGGGCGTTGGATACGCAGTATTTT.

The genes are TRBV2 and TRBJ1-5; 7 nucleotides agree with TRBD1. Germline-derived CDR1 and CDR2 are SNHLY and FYNNEI. V was clipped by 6 bases and J by 2 bases; unmatched bases: 22. This CDR3 has 20 amino acids. In nucleotides, the CDR3 is TGTGCCAGCAGCGGTTCGCGGGACAGTATTGTAAGGTTGGGCAATCAGCCCCAGCATTTT. This translates into CASSGSRDSIVRLGNQPQHF.

This clone was observed a few times. The V and J genes are TRBV5-4 and TRBJ1-1; tentative D call: TRBD1 (5 bases). Germline V gene data show CDR1 as SGHNT and CDR2 as YYREEE (reference sequence). Trimming removed 4 bases from V and 3 bases from J, with 16 bases in between. CDR3 length: 15 amino acids. CDR3: CASSPARGRDTEAFF. The CDR3 DNA reads as TGTGCCAGCAGCCCCGCGAGGGGAAGGGACACTGAAGCTTTCTTT.

V gene TRBV10-3 combines with J gene TRBJ2-7, with 10 bases aligning to TRBD2. Germline V gives CDR1 ENHRY, CDR2 SYGVKD. The CDR3 is made up of 18 amino acids. The junction had 15 bases not matched to a gene; V was cut back by 5 bases and J by 2 bases. CDR3 sequence: CAISLHRVAGGYAYEQYF. Written as DNA, the CDR3 is TGTGCCATCAGTCTTCATCGGGTAGCGGGGGGTTACGCCTACGAGCAGTACTTC.

This clone has only one observation. One base away lies a much larger clone, so this may be a sequencing read error. This rearrangement joins TRBV10-1 to TRBJ2-7, with D possibly TRBD1 on 6 matching bases. Germline loops: CDR1 WNHNN, CDR2 SYGVQD (reference sequence). The CDR3 length is 16 residues. V was trimmed by 8 bases and J by 1 base, leaving 21 bases between them. CDR3 in DNA: TGCGCCAGCGGTGTCCTGGCAGGGGCGACTTCCTACGAGCAGTACTTC. Protein sequence: CASGVLAGATSYEQYF.

The chain is built from TRBV11-2 and TRBJ2-3; the match to TRBD2 covers 12 bases. The CDR3 contains 15 residues. After removal of 5 bases from V and 0 bases from J, the junction contained 0 bases not matched to a gene. Germline CDR1 reads SGHAT; CDR2 reads FQNNGV. The CDR3 sequence: CASSGLAGSTDTQYF. DNA for the CDR3: TGTGCCAGCAGCGGACTAGCGGGGAGCACAGATACGCAGTATTTT.

Turning to this clone: This likely comes from a read error, as the CDR3 has no conserved phenylalanine or tryptophan at its end. This CDR3 reads CASSEAGSWGYTL. The CDR3 DNA reads TGTGCCAGCAGTGAAGCGGGGAGTTGGGGCTACACCCTC. The rearrangement joins TRBV6-1 to TRBJ1-2, with D hard to call. CDR1 and CDR2 (germline): MNHNS, SASEGT. CDR3 length: 13 residues. Trimming cost V 0 bases and J 8 bases, with 10 bases left between them.

The rearrangement links TRBV11-2 to TRBJ1-1, with a tentative D call TRBD1 (6 bases). The CDR3 covers 15 residues. Germline CDR1 SGHAT, CDR2 FQNNGV. With 4 bases removed from V and 3 bases from J, the gap between germline ends came to 15 bases. The CDR3 sequence: CASSSRVGGYTEAFF. CDR3 nucleotides: TGTGCCAGCAGCTCAAGGGTGGGGGGCTACACTGAAGCTTTCTTT. Combining the CDR3 with reference TRBV11-2 and TRBJ1-1 gives the whole variable domain EAGVAQSPRYKIIEKRQSVAFWCNPISGHATLYWYQQILGQGPKLLIQFQNNGVVDDSQLPKDRFSAERLKGVDSTLKIQPAKLEDSAVYLCASSSRVGGYTEAFFGQGTRLTVV.

This sequence joins TRBV5-1 and TRBJ2-5; TRBD2 matches 9 bases. Germline trimming cut 4 bases from V and 1 base from J; bases unmatched to any gene: 5. This CDR3 contains 15 residues. Germline V CDR1 and CDR2: SGHRS, YFSETQ. CDR3 in DNA: TGCGCCAGCAGCCCGGGTAGCGGGGGCCAAGAGACCCAGTACTTC. Translated, it gives CASSPGSGGQETQYF.

The chain combines TRBV12-5 with TRBJ2-5; D could derive from TRBD1 or TRBD2 (5 bases each). Between the trimmed V and J ends, which lost 5 bases and 5 bases, there was a span of 12 bases. CDR1 and CDR2 (germline): LGHNT, FRNRAP. The CDR3 is 13 amino acids. Here the CDR3 DNA reads TGTGCTAGTGGTCCCTCGGGGACGGAGACCCAGTACTTC. Its translation is CASGPSGTETQYF.

The rearrangement joins TRBV7-2 to TRBJ2-5; D perhaps matches TRBD1 (6 bases). The V end was cut by 5 bases, the J end by 5 bases, with 15 bases between. This CDR3 has 14 residues. Germline V gene data show CDR1 as SGHTA and CDR2 as FQGNSA. CDR3 sequence (DNA): TGTGCCAGCAGCAAATCTGGGGGCTTGGAGACCCAGTACTTC. Amino acid sequence: CASSKSGGLETQYF.

The rearrangement links TRBV19 to TRBJ1-1; D remains ambiguous. CDR1 is LNHDA and CDR2 is SQIVND in the germline V gene (reference sequence). The CDR3 extends over 15 amino acids. The ends were cut back, 7 bases at V and 9 bases at J, with 24 bases in the middle. CDR3 region: CASIRTVGVGAKAFF. CDR3 nucleotides: TGTGCCAGTATTAGAACCGTGGGTGTCGGCGCGAAAGCTTTCTTT. Variable domain in full (rest from reference TRBV19 and TRBJ1-1): DGGITQSPKYLFRKEGQNVTLSCEQNLNHDAMYWYRQDPGQGLRLIYYSQIVNDFQKGDIAEGYSVSREKKESFPLTVTSAQKNPTAFYLCASIRTVGVGAKAFFGQGTRLTVV.

The rearrangement links TRBV9 to TRBJ2-2; D is perhaps TRBD1 (6 bases). Germline CDR1 SGDLS, CDR2 YYNGEE. The CDR3 loop spans 16 amino acids. Trimming took off 4 bases at V and 0 bases at J, with 13 bases between the two ends. The CDR3 here is CASSPRDNPNTGELFF. CDR3 coding DNA: TGTGCCAGCAGCCCCCGGGACAACCCGAACACCGGGGAGCTGTTTTTT.